The 5 T cell receptor beta chains listed next were all sequenced from one sample in a study of OX40 agonist ivuxolimab in advanced cancers. Repertoires were generated with immunoSEQ multiplex PCR, while TCRdb's copy carries only in-frame clones and drops some. The table records over 25,000 clones, 74% of them present only once. The material was CD4+ or CD8+ T cells sorted from blood, obtained in a trial of the OX40 agonist ivuxolimab. The receptors were sampled from an adult with an advanced solid tumor such as melanoma, head and neck, liver or kidney cancer.

The rearrangement uses TRBV11-2 and TRBJ1-2; no clear D gene. V lost 3 bases and J 4 bases, leaving 9 bases between the germline ends. The CDR3 contains 13 residues. Germline-derived CDR1 and CDR2 are SGHAT and FQNNGV. The CDR3 DNA is TGTGCCAGCAGCTTGTCCAGGAGCTATGGCTACACCTTC. Translation: CASSLSRSYGYTF. Drawing the rest from reference TRBV11-2 and TRBJ1-2, the complete variable domain is EAGVAQSPRYKIIEKRQSVAFWCNPISGHATLYWYQQILGQGPKLLIQFQNNGVVDDSQLPKDRFSAERLKGVDSTLKIQPAKLEDSAVYLCASSLSRSYGYTFGSGTRLTVV.

On this clone: This sample also contains other DNA sequences that code for the same CDR3. The chain links TRBV6-6 to TRBJ1-1, with a tentative D call TRBD1 (6 bases). The germline V and J ends were trimmed by 5 bases and 3 bases, with 10 bases remaining between them. Germline V CDR1 and CDR2: MNHNY, SVGAGI (reference sequence). This CDR3 has 13 amino acids. CDR3 DNA sequence: TGTGCCAGCAGTCGGAGGGGGGACACTGAAGCTTTCTTT. This encodes CASSRRGDTEAFF.

A few counts support this clone. The chain couples TRBV19 to TRBJ1-5, with 7 bases fitting TRBD1. V dropped 8 bases and J dropped 5; count of bases not matched to a gene: 6. The V gene's germline CDR1 is LNHDA and CDR2 SQIVND (reference sequence). CDR3 length equals 13 residues. The CDR3, as DNA: TGTGCCAGTGCCCGGGACAGAGATCAGCCCCAGCATTTT. Translated, it gives CASARDRDQPQHF.

The rearrangement joins TRBV4-1 to TRBJ2-5; the D gene could be TRBD1 or TRBD2 (5 bases each). Trimming cost V 2 bases and J 5 bases, with 24 bases left between them. The CDR3 has 18 amino acids. Germline values: CDR1 MGHRA, CDR2 YSYEKL. The CDR3 coding sequence is TGCGCCAGCAGCCAACCAGCGGATTCGGGGCCATATGAGGAGACCCAGTACTTC. Its translation: CASSQPADSGPYEETQYF.

The chain joins TRBV9 to TRBJ2-3; TRBD2 matches 7 bases. Germline assignment: CDR1 SGDLS and CDR2 YYNGEE. V gave up 1 base and J gave up 6 bases; unmatched junction bases: 17. The CDR3 loop spans 18 amino acids. As DNA, the CDR3 is TGTGCCAGCAGCGTATCAAGCGGGGAGGGTACGAGTCAGGATACGCAGTATTTT. Protein product: CASSVSSGEGTSQDTQYF.